A selection of T cell receptor beta chains follows, all from one sample in a study of CD8+CD57+ T cells in acquired aplastic anemia. TCRdb analysed the reads with MiXCR anew, one entry per CDR3 protein. The sample includes hundreds of thousands of distinct CDR3 sequences, 65% to 80% seen only once; the top ten take 4%. The sample taken for sequencing was sorted CD4+, CD8+, or CD8+CD57+ T cells (not recorded which) from PBMCs. The receptors originated from a human donor in good health, serving as a control. The CDR3 runs from the conserved cysteine through the conserved F or W. Fields, in order: V gene, clone size, J gene, CDR3 protein. Size is stated for part of the rows, as once, few or many counts, or as a class when the clone is expanded.

TRBV10-3,-,TRBJ2-5,CATSDYRSGETQYF
TRBV6-1,-,TRBJ1-1,CASTRTGDGEAFF
TRBV6-6,-,TRBJ2-5,CAISESGGWETQYF
TRBV20-1,-,TRBJ1-6,CSAGPRKKLSPLHF
TRBV6-6,-,TRBJ2-1,CASRERVGVCYNEQFF
TRBV7-2,-,TRBJ1-5,CASSLAGSYNEQFRF
TRBV4-3,-,TRBJ2-7,CTTRGPPAYEQYF
TRBV5-8,many,TRBJ1-5,CASSSNEGAYQPQHF
TRBV9,-,TRBJ2-3,CASSHTGTGLIKAQYF
TRBV10-2,once,TRBJ1-1,CAGSDPQGRDPEAFF
TRBV19,-,TRBJ1-3,CASRDGSPGYTFGSGNF
TRBV5-1,-,TRBJ1-5,CASSLARSQDQHF
TRBV7-2,once,TRBJ1-1,CASSPATEANYGSFF
TRBV15,few,TRBJ1-2,CATGSGTYGYTF
TRBV5-1,-,TRBJ2-7,CASSLELRTASSYEQYF
TRBV5-1,-,TRBJ1-3,CASSKGQVGNTIYF
TRBV20-1,-,TRBJ1-2,CSASESGARYGCTF
TRBV10-3,-,TRBJ2-1,CAISDRGAAYNEQFF
TRBV16,-,TRBJ1-1,CASSQRRSLRQGDMNTEAFF
TRBV7-9,once,TRBJ2-3,CASSPAPGEGTGSF
TRBV7-3,once,TRBJ1-1,CASSLDRVNEKLVAFF
TRBV20-1,-,TRBJ1-2,CSAKGTDGDSYTF
TRBV7-3,-,TRBJ1-6,CASSVLAGTGNSPLHF